Listed below are T cell receptor beta chains from one sample, sequenced in a study of T cell changes during pregnancy in multiple sclerosis. Profiled with immunoSEQ multiplex PCR; TCRdb holds only in-frame clones, not every one. The sample comprises approximately 130,000 clones, about 95% of which are singletons, and 0.44% rests with the top ten. Sample: peripheral blood, taken after pregnancy. The receptors were sampled from a female donor with multiple sclerosis, enrolled in a pregnancy study. Both conserved end residues are part of each CDR3. Fields, in order: D gene, J gene, clone size, V gene, CDR3 protein, CDR3 DNA. The D gene is left open where the match is weak. The size of a clone is reported for some rows only, either as once, few or many, or as a class for expanded clones.

D: NA
J: TRBJ2-7
size: NA
V: TRBV6-1
CDR3: CASSEVPPGNYEQYF
DNA: TGTGCCAGCAGTGAAGTTCCACCGGGAAACTACGAGCAGTACTTC

D: NA
J: TRBJ2-1
size: NA
V: TRBV11-3
CDR3: CASSLSRGSNEQFF
DNA: TGTGCCAGCAGCTTATCCAGGGGTTCGAATGAGCAGTTCTTC

D: TRBD1
J: TRBJ1-1
size: NA
V: TRBV25-1
CDR3: CASRGTGGRQSEAFF
DNA: TGTGCCAGCAGAGGCACAGGGGGACGGCAGTCTGAAGCTTTCTTT

D: TRBD1
J: TRBJ2-7
size: NA
V: TRBV5-8
CDR3: CASSLRGPRSYEQYF
DNA: TGTGCCAGCAGCTTAAGGGGGCCCCGCTCCTACGAGCAGTACTTC

D: NA
J: TRBJ2-3
size: NA
V: TRBV18
CDR3: CASSPKGDTQYF
DNA: TGTGCCAGCTCACCTAAGGGGGATACGCAGTATTTT

D: TRBD2
J: TRBJ2-3
size: once
V: TRBV13
CDR3: CASSSMGILAGFTDTQYF
DNA: TGTGCCAGCAGCTCAATGGGCATACTAGCGGGATTCACAGATACGCAGTATTTT

D: TRBD1
J: TRBJ1-5
size: NA
V: TRBV28
CDR3: CASSLSGQGAHQPQHF
DNA: TGTGCCAGCAGTTTATCGGGACAGGGGGCCCATCAGCCCCAGCATTTT

D: TRBD2
J: TRBJ2-1
size: NA
V: TRBV9
CDR3: CASSVDLAGGRNEQFF
DNA: TGTGCCAGCAGCGTAGATCTAGCGGGAGGTCGTAATGAGCAGTTCTTC

D: NA
J: TRBJ2-3
size: NA
V: TRBV27
CDR3: CASSPDSVDTQYF
DNA: TGTGCCAGCAGCCCCGACTCGGTGGATACGCAGTATTTT

D: NA
J: TRBJ2-7
size: NA
V: TRBV28
CDR3: CASTKRAGEMDF
DNA: TGTGCCAGCACCAAACGGGCAGGGGAAATGGACTTC

D: TRBD1
J: TRBJ2-1
size: NA
V: TRBV4-1
CDR3: CASSQLAGGNEQFF
DNA: TGCGCCAGCAGCCAGCTTGCAGGGGGTAATGAGCAGTTCTTC

D: TRBD1
J: TRBJ2-5
size: NA
V: TRBV18
CDR3: CASSLGTGGQETQYF
DNA: TGTGCCAGCTCCCTCGGGACAGGGGGCCAAGAGACCCAGTACTTC

D: TRBD2
J: TRBJ2-2
size: NA
V: TRBV19
CDR3: CASSTSGRSGELFF
DNA: TGTGCCAGTAGTACTAGCGGGAGATCCGGGGAGCTGTTTTTT

D: NA
J: TRBJ1-2
size: once
V: TRBV5-5
CDR3: CASNPGSANYGYTF
DNA: TGTGCCAGCAACCCAGGGTCTGCTAACTATGGCTACACCTTC

D: TRBD2
J: TRBJ2-3
size: NA
V: TRBV11-2
CDR3: CASSLSGSGTDTQYF
DNA: TGTGCCAGCAGCCTTAGCGGGAGCGGCACAGATACGCAGTATTTT

D: TRBD2
J: TRBJ2-1
size: NA
V: TRBV9
CDR3: CASSVTSGNNEQFF
DNA: TGTGCCAGCAGCGTGACTAGCGGGAACAATGAGCAGTTCTTC

D: TRBD1
J: TRBJ1-1
size: NA
V: TRBV28
CDR3: CASSWDRAEAFF
DNA: TGTGCCAGCAGTTGGGACAGGGCGGAAGCTTTCTTT

D: NA
J: TRBJ1-2
size: NA
V: TRBV11-2
CDR3: CASSPSGGLGYTF
DNA: TGTGCCAGCAGCCCATCGGGGGGCTTGGGCTACACCTTC

D: NA
J: TRBJ1-1
size: NA
V: TRBV19
CDR3: CASSIVTRMNTEAFF
DNA: TGTGCCAGTAGTATAGTTACCAGGATGAACACTGAAGCTTTCTTT

D: TRBD2
J: TRBJ2-5
size: NA
V: TRBV15
CDR3: CATSRDGTSQETQYF
DNA: TGTGCCACCAGCAGAGATGGGACTAGCCAGGAGACCCAGTACTTC

D: TRBD2
J: TRBJ2-7
size: NA
V: TRBV7-9
CDR3: CASSRSPGTSEQYF
DNA: TGTGCCAGCAGCCGCAGCCCCGGGACTAGCGAGCAGTACTTC

D: TRBD2
J: TRBJ2-1
size: NA
V: TRBV7-8
CDR3: CASSLALAGTNEQFF
DNA: TGTGCCAGCAGCTTAGCACTAGCGGGAACAAATGAGCAGTTCTTC

D: TRBD1
J: TRBJ2-7
size: NA
V: TRBV13
CDR3: CASSLRGRGSYEQYF
DNA: TGTGCCAGCAGCTTACGGGGCAGGGGGTCCTACGAGCAGTACTTC

D: NA
J: TRBJ1-5
size: NA
V: TRBV4-2
CDR3: CASSQVIDSSNQPQHF
DNA: TGTGCCAGCAGCCAAGTCATCGACAGTAGCAATCAGCCCCAGCATTTT

D: NA
J: TRBJ1-2
size: NA
V: TRBV6-6
CDR3: CATPRAPGAYGYTF
DNA: TGTGCCACCCCCCGCGCCCCAGGGGCCTATGGCTACACCTTC

D: TRBD1
J: TRBJ1-1
size: NA
V: TRBV18
CDR3: CASSPLQGVEAFF
DNA: TGTGCCAGCTCACCACTACAGGGGGTTGAAGCTTTCTTT

D: NA
J: TRBJ1-1
size: NA
V: TRBV4-1
CDR3: CASSQDFGGINEAFF
DNA: TGCGCCAGCAGCCAAGACTTTGGGGGCATAAACGAAGCTTTCTTT

D: NA
J: TRBJ2-1
size: once
V: TRBV6-1
CDR3: CASRSQQELYNEQFF
DNA: TGTGCCAGCAGATCCCAACAGGAGTTATACAATGAGCAGTTCTTC

D: TRBD1
J: TRBJ2-4
size: NA
V: TRBV5-4
CDR3: CASSSGQGDIQYF
DNA: TGTGCCAGCAGCTCCGGACAGGGGGACATTCAGTACTTC

D: TRBD1
J: TRBJ1-1
size: NA
V: TRBV6-5
CDR3: CASSYHGQGNTEAFF
DNA: TGTGCCAGCAGTTACCACGGACAGGGGAACACTGAAGCTTTCTTT

D: NA
J: TRBJ2-3
size: NA
V: TRBV7-6
CDR3: CASSLRLADTQYF
DNA: TGTGCCAGCAGCTTACGGTTGGCAGATACGCAGTATTTT

D: NA
J: TRBJ2-1
size: few
V: TRBV11-2
CDR3: CASSSLPTSEQFF
DNA: TGTGCCAGCAGCTCCCTCCCGACATCGGAGCAGTTCTTC

D: NA
J: TRBJ1-4
size: NA
V: TRBV27
CDR3: CASSPGLPEKLFF
DNA: TGTGCCAGCAGTCCCGGACTACCCGAAAAACTGTTTTTT

D: NA
J: TRBJ2-7
size: NA
V: TRBV10-3
CDR3: CAIRDTLTYEQYF
DNA: TGTGCCATCAGGGACACCCTAACCTACGAGCAGTACTTC

D: NA
J: TRBJ2-1
size: NA
V: TRBV6-5
CDR3: CASSRGARDNEQFF
DNA: TGTGCCAGCAGTCGAGGTGCCAGGGACAATGAGCAGTTCTTC

D: TRBD1
J: TRBJ1-5
size: NA
V: TRBV28
CDR3: CASSLGQGGNQPQHF
DNA: TGTGCCAGCAGTTTAGGACAGGGTGGCAATCAGCCCCAGCATTTT

D: TRBD1
J: TRBJ1-1
size: NA
V: TRBV18
CDR3: CASSPLPPGQPMNTEAFF
DNA: TGTGCCAGCTCACCACTACCCCCGGGACAGCCCATGAACACTGAAGCTTTCTTT

D: NA
J: TRBJ1-4
size: NA
V: TRBV7-9
CDR3: CASSLARAGGLFF
DNA: TGTGCCAGCAGCTTAGCACGGGCCGGGGGACTGTTTTTT

D: TRBD2
J: TRBJ2-3
size: NA
V: TRBV6-1
CDR3: CASSTSGSTDTQYF
DNA: TGTGCCAGCAGCACTAGCGGCAGCACAGATACGCAGTATTTT

D: NA
J: TRBJ1-1
size: NA
V: TRBV7-9
CDR3: CASSPVSGTEAFF
DNA: TGTGCCAGCAGCCCGGTATCCGGCACTGAAGCTTTCTTT

D: TRBD2
J: TRBJ2-7
size: NA
V: TRBV7-2
CDR3: CASSTTSGIIDEQYF
DNA: TGTGCCAGCAGCACCACTAGCGGAATCATCGACGAGCAGTACTTC

D: NA
J: TRBJ2-7
size: NA
V: TRBV11-1
CDR3: CASSSPRFNGDSYEQYF
DNA: TGTGCCAGCAGCTCCCCGCGGTTTAACGGAGACTCCTACGAGCAGTACTTC

D: NA
J: TRBJ1-5
size: NA
V: TRBV7-6
CDR3: CASSLNEGGVGEYSNQPQHF
DNA: TGTGCCAGCAGCTTAAACGAGGGGGGGGTAGGGGAATATAGCAATCAGCCCCAGCATTTT

D: TRBD1
J: TRBJ2-7
size: NA
V: TRBV27
CDR3: CASSPGTGHIYEQYF
DNA: TGTGCCAGCAGTCCCGGGACAGGACACATCTACGAGCAGTACTTC

D: NA
J: TRBJ1-5
size: NA
V: TRBV7-3
CDR3: CASSSLAGFRNQPQHF
DNA: TGTGCCAGCAGCTCGTTAGCCGGGTTTCGGAATCAGCCCCAGCATTTT

D: TRBD1
J: TRBJ1-5
size: NA
V: TRBV6-1
CDR3: CASRPDRADQPQHF
DNA: TGTGCCAGCAGGCCCGACAGGGCGGATCAGCCCCAGCATTTT